The present TCR beta chain was sequenced within a study of beta chain features in type 1 diabetes (dated by TCRdb to 2016 to 2019). For context, the study as a whole: No differences in mean age, gender distribution, total cell number or subset yield were found between patients and healthy donors. Across all samples, approximately 98,000,000 sorted cells were examined, and cell number per subset correlated strongly with RNA yield. In the study, TCRB repertoires of sorted circulating CD4+ T cell subsets from recently diagnosed type 1 diabetes patients were compared with those of matched healthy donors. Regulatory and stem cell-like memory subsets were isolated from only 8 patients and 8 healthy donors, whereas naive and central memory subsets came from all 28 donors. Findings and caveats that apply to the study as a whole: Sequencing cDNA rather than genomic DNA could over-represent highly expressing activated cells, although activation and CD3 levels did not differ between groups. Patients with type 1 diabetes made fewer insertions and deleted more nucleotides at VDJ recombination sites, implying thymic rearrangement abnormalities. Type 1 diabetes patients showed a moderate but significant shortening of TCRB CDR3 length in all four CD4+ subsets. PCR might favor shorter templates, but patient and control samples were amplified and corrected together, so any skew would affect both groups equally. Because the HLA sub-analyses included only small numbers of individuals, any influence of HLA type on TCRB rearrangement was left unresolved. Naive, central memory and regulatory TCRB repertoires appeared more similar among patients than among healthy donors.

Points on this clone: The antigen this receptor binds is unknown. The input lacks base qualities; no much larger clone sits a single base away.

Each donor gave one peripheral blood draw, roughly 120 mL on average, collected into heparinised tubes. A BD FACSAria II was used to sort naive, central memory, regulatory and stem cell-like memory CD4+ T cells with a panel that included CD45RO, CCR7, CD25, CD127, CD95 and CD27. A purity above 95% was achieved for all sorted populations. PBMCs were isolated right away by Lymphoprep density gradient centrifugation and were stained directly, without culture. To minimize batch effects, samples were stained and sorted in pairs, one healthy donor with one patient per experiment. V sheds 3 bases and J sheds 2 bases, leaving 9 bases between their ends. Spanning cysteine to phenylalanine, the CDR3 consists of 14 amino acids. CDR3 DNA only is kept here, 42 bases in frame from base 1. According to the germline V gene, CDR1 reads SGDLS and CDR2 reads YYNGEE. All of the isolated RNA was reverse transcribed with the High Capacity cDNA Reverse Transcription Kit, so expressed TCRB transcripts were sequenced. Deep immunoSEQ sequencing was applied to naive, central memory and regulatory T cell samples, giving an average of roughly 3.3 million total reads per sample. Sorted cells were lysed in RLT buffer, and RNA was extracted using DNase-treated RNeasy Micro or Mini kits according to cell number. Each cell subset was processed separately to prevent cross-contamination, with patient and healthy donor samples processed together. TCRB sequences were amplified from cDNA with the immunoSEQ multiplex PCR, producing 87-bp fragments spanning the CDR3 region. Sequencing of the amplicons was done on the Illumina HiSeq platform. As for how the authors treated the data: Synthetic template baselines were used to correct PCR bias computationally, reads within Hamming distance 2 were collapsed together, and singletons that could not be merged were discarded. Reads were aligned against IMGT to assign V, D and J genes, CDR3 length and insertions or deletions at six rearrangement sites. Within each subset, clonotype counts were normalized to sorted cell number, after which true diversity and Gini coefficients were computed with the tcR R package. The overlap coefficient, calculated on TCRB nucleotide sequences, was used to measure repertoire sharing. As a proxy for the pre-selection repertoire, out-of-frame TCRB sequences from naive cells were analyzed. The immuneACCESS repertoire file appears here via TCRdb, limited to in-frame rearrangements. These files lack a portion of the clones; in checked studies, under half of the deficit traces to unresolved V genes, and the cause of the others is not known. The V and J calls and clone size are taken from that table; D and trimming were inferred from the DNA. This sample comprises 900,000 or so clones, roughly 16% of them detected only once. The ten largest clones add up to around 0.02% of the sample.

The sample was naive CD4+ T cells from blood. Reading the label with the study, this specimen's cell subset or site is: true naive CD4+ T cells. The TCR sequence derives from a woman aged 18-30 years in good health. The rearranged segments are TRBV9 and TRBJ1-3, with a weak D call of TRBD1 (5 bases match). This receptor carries the CDR3 CASSAQGAGNTIYF. The nucleotides are TGTGCCAGCAGCGCGCAGGGAGCTGGAAACACCATATATTTT.